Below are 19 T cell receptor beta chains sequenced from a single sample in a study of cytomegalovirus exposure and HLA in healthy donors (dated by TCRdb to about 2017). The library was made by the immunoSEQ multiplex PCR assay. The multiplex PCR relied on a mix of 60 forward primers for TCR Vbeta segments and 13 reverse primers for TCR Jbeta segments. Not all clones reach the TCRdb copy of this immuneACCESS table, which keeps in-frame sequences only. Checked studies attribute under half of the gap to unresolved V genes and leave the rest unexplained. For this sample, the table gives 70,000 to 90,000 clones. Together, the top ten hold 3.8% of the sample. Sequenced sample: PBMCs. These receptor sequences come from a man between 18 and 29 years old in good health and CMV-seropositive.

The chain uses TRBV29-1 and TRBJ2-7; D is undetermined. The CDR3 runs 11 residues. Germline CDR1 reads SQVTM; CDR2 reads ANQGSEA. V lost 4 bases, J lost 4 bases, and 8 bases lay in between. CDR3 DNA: TGCAGCGTTGGCCGACAATACGAGCAGTACTTC. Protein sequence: CSVGRQYEQYF.

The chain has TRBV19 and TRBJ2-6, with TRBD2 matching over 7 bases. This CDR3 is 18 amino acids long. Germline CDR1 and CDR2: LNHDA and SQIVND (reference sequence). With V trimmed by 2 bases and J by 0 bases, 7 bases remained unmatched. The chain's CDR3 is CASSIFGGSSSGANVLTF. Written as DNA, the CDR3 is TGTGCCAGTAGTATATTCGGGGGGAGCAGCTCTGGGGCCAACGTCCTGACTTTC.

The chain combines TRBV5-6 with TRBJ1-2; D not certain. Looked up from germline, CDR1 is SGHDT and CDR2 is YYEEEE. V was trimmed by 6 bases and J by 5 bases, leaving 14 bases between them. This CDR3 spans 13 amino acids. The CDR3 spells CASTADGLYGYTF. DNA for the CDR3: TGTGCCAGCACCGCCGACGGACTATATGGCTACACCTTC.

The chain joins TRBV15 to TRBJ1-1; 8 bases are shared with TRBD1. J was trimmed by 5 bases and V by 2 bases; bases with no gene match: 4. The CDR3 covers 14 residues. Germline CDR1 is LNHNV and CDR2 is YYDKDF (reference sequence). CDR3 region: CATSRWTGWTEAFF. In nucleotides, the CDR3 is TGTGCCACCAGCAGATGGACAGGGTGGACTGAAGCTTTCTTT. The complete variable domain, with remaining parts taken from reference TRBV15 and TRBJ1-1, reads DAMVIQNPRYQVTQFGKPVTLSCSQTLNHNVMYWYQQKSSQAPKLLFHYYDKDFNNEADTPDNFQSRRPNTSFCFLDIRSPGLGDTAMYLCATSRWTGWTEAFFGQGTRLTVV.

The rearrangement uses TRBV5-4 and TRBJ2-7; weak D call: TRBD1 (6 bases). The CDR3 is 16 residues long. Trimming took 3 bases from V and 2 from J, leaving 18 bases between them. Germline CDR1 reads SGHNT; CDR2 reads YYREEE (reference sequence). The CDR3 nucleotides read TGTGCCAGCAGCTCAAGAGTCAGGGGTCCCGCCTACGAGCAGTACTTC. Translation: CASSSRVRGPAYEQYF. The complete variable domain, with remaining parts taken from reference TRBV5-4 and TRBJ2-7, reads ETGVTQSPTHLIKTRGQQVTLRCSSQSGHNTVSWYQQALGQGPQFIFQYYREEENGRGNFPPRFSGLQFPNYSSELNVNALELDDSALYLCASSSRVRGPAYEQYFGPGTRLTVT.

The CDR3 DNA is TGTGCCAGCACGCTTTTCGGACTAGCGGATACGCAGTATTTT. Residues: CASTLFGLADTQYF. V is TRBV28 and J is TRBJ2-3, with 9 bases lining up with TRBD2. The CDR3 covers 14 residues. Trimming took 7 bases from V and 6 from J; bases not matched to a gene: 8. Germline V gives CDR1 MDHEN, CDR2 SYDVKM. Full variable domain (missing parts from reference TRBV28 and TRBJ2-3): DVKVTQSSRYLVKRTGEKVFLECVQDMDHENMFWYRQDPGLGLRLIYFSYDVKMKEKGDIPEGYSVSREKKERFSLILESASTNQTSMYLCASTLFGLADTQYFGPGTRLTVL.

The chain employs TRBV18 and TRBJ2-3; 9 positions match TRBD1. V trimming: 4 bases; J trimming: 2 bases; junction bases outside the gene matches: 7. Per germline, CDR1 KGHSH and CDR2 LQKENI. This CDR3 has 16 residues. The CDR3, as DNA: TGTGCCAGCTCACGCCGGGACAGGGAATACACAGATACGCAGTATTTT. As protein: CASSRRDREYTDTQYF.

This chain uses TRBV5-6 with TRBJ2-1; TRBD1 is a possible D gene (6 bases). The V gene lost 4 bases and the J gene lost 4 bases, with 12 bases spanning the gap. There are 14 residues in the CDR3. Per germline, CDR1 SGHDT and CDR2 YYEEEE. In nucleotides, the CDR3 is TGTGCCAGCAGCCTACAGGGCCCGTACAATGAGCAGTTCTTC. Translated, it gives CASSLQGPYNEQFF.

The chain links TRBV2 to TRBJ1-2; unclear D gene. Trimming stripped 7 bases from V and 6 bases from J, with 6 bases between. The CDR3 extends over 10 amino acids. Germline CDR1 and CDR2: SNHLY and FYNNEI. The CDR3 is CASNTDGYTF. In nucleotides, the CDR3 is TGTGCCAGCAACACAGATGGCTACACCTTC.

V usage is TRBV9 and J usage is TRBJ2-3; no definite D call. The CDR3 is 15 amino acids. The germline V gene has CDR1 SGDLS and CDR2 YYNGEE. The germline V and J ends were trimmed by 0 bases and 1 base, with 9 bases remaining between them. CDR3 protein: CASSVVGSGTDTQYF. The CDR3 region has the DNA TGTGCCAGCAGCGTAGTGGGCAGTGGCACAGATACGCAGTATTTT.

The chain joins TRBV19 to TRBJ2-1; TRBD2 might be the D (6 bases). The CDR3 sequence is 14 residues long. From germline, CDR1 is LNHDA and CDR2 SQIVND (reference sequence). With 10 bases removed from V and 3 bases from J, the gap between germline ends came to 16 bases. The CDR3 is CATTIADRYNEQFF. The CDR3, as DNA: TGTGCCACCACGATAGCGGATCGCTACAATGAGCAGTTCTTC.

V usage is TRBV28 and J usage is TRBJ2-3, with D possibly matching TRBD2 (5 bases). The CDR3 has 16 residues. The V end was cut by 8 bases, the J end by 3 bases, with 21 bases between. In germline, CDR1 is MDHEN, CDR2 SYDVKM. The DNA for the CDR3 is TGTGCCAGCGGTCGGAGGCAGGCAGAACTAACAGATACGCAGTATTTT. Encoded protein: CASGRRQAELTDTQYF.

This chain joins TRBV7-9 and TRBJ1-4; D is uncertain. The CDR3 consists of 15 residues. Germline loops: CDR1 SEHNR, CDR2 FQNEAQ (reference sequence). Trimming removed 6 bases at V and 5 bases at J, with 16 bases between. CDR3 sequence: CASRSRLGANEKLFF. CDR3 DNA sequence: TGTGCCAGCAGATCTCGACTTGGCGCGAATGAAAAACTGTTTTTT.

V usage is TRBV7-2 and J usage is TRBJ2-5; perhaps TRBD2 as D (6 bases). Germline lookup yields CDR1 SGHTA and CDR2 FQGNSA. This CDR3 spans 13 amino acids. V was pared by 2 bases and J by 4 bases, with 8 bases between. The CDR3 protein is CASSLLGGETQYF. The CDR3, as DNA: TGTGCCAGCAGCTTACTGGGGGGAGAGACCCAGTACTTC.

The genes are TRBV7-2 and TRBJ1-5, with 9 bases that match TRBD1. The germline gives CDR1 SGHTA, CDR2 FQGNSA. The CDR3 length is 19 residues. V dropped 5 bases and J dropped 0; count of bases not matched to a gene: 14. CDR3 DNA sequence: TGTGCCAGCAGCCTCGGACCGGGACAGGGTGCTTATAGCAATCAGCCCCAGCATTTT. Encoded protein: CASSLGPGQGAYSNQPQHF.

The CDR3 DNA reads TGCAGCGCTAGAGGCGCATTAGGGGGTAATGAAAAACTGTTTTTT. The encoded protein is CSARGALGGNEKLFF. The J gene is TRBJ1-4, the V gene TRBV29-1; tentatively, D is TRBD1 (6 bases). Per the germline V gene, CDR1 is SQVTM and CDR2 is ANQGSEA. The V end was cut by 7 bases, the J end by 4 bases, with 19 bases between. The CDR3 contains 15 residues.

CDR3 DNA: TGTGCCAGCTCAGCTGAGACAGGGGGCGGGCAGCCCCAGCATTTT. Protein sequence: CASSAETGGGQPQHF. The V and J genes are TRBV18 and TRBJ1-5, with 10 bases matching TRBD1. Germline V gene lookup returns CDR1 KGHSH and CDR2 LQKENI. The CDR3 loop spans 15 amino acids. Trimming removed 5 bases from V and 7 bases from J; junction bases left unmatched: 8.

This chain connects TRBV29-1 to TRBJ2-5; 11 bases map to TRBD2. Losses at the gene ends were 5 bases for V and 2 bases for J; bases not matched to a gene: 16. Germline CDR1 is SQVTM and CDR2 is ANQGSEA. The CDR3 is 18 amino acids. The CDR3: CSVRNGARGLAGQETQYF. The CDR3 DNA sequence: TGCAGCGTTCGTAACGGGGCGCGAGGACTAGCGGGTCAAGAGACCCAGTACTTC.

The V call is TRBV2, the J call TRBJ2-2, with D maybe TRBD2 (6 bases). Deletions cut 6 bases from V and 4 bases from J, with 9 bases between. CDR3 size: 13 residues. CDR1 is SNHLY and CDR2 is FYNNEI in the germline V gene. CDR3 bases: TGTGCCAGCAGCGGGGGAACCACCGGGGAGCTGTTTTTT. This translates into CASSGGTTGELFF.